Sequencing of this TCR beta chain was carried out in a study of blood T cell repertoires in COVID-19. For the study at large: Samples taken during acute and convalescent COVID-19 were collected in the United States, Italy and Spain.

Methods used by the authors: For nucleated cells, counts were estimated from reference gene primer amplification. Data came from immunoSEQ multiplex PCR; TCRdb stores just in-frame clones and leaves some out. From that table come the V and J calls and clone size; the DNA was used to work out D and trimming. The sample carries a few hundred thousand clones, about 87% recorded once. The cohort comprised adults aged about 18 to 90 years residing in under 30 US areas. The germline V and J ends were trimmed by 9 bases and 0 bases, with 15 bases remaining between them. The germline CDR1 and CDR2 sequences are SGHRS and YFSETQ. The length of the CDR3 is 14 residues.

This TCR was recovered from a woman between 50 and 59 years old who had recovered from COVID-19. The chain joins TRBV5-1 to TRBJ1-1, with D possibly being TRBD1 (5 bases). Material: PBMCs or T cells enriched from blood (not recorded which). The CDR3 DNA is TGCGCCACCAACGGGGGGGGGTTGAACACTGAAGCTTTCTTT. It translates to CATNGGGLNTEAFF.